Shown below are 18 T cell receptor beta chains from a single sample sequenced in a study of blood T cell repertoires in COVID-19 (dated by TCRdb to between 2020 and 2021). Preparation of the library involved the immunoSEQ multiplex PCR assay. The clones in this table, taken by TCRdb from immuneACCESS, are in-frame only. Not every clone is retained; where verified, under half of the shortfall comes from an unresolved V gene, and the cause of the rest is unknown. The sample yields 120,000 or so clones; roughly 80% were counted once. The ten largest clones capture approximately 15% of the sample. The sequenced sample consisted of peripheral blood. Every receptor here comes from an older woman with acute or convalescent COVID-19.

This sequence joins TRBV9 and TRBJ1-4; no definite D call. Germline CDR1 SGDLS, CDR2 YYNGEE. Trimming pared 0 bases from V and 3 bases from J, leaving 3 bases between. The CDR3 sequence is 13 residues long. The CDR3, as DNA: TGTGCCAGCAGCGTAGGAGCTAATGAAAAACTGTTTTTT. Amino acid sequence: CASSVGANEKLFF.

CDR3 nucleotides: TGTGCCAGCAGCAAAATGACAGGGCCCGGAAACACCATATATTTT. Translated: CASSKMTGPGNTIYF. The gene calls are TRBV7-2 and TRBJ1-3; 7 bases agree with TRBD1. J was trimmed by 4 bases and V by 5 bases; bases with no gene match: 8. Germline CDR1 reads SGHTA; CDR2 reads FQGNSA. The CDR3 consists of 15 residues.

The rearrangement links TRBV27 to TRBJ2-7; D not certain. V dropped 3 bases and J dropped 0 bases, with 6 bases sitting between them. Germline CDR1 and CDR2: MNHEY and SMNVEV (reference sequence). The CDR3 sequence is 13 residues long. DNA of the CDR3: TGTGCCAGCAGTTTCCAGGCCTCCTACGAGCAGTACTTC. It encodes CASSFQASYEQYF.

The chain is built from TRBV6-2 or TRBV6-3 and TRBJ1-1; TRBD1 is a possible D gene (6 bases). From germline, CDR1 is MNHEY and CDR2 SVGEGT. This CDR3 is 13 amino acids long. V dropped 5 bases and J dropped 0 bases, with 7 bases sitting between them. CDR3 sequence reads: CASSRQVNTEAFF. DNA for the CDR3: TGTGCCAGCAGTAGACAGGTGAACACTGAAGCTTTCTTT.

This clone was seen only once. The chain employs TRBV6-5 and TRBJ1-1, with TRBD1 matching over 7 bases. Germline V lookup: CDR1 MNHEY, CDR2 SVGAGI. There are 13 residues in the CDR3. V gave up 2 bases and J gave up 11 bases; unmatched junction bases: 8. CDR3 in amino acids: CASSYPMTGKAFF. The CDR3 DNA follows: TGTGCCAGCAGTTACCCCATGACAGGGAAGGCTTTCTTT.

The chain combines TRBV5-4 with TRBJ1-2; D is possibly TRBD1 (5 bases). Trimming stripped 3 bases from V and 7 bases from J, with 16 bases between. The germline CDR1 and CDR2 sequences are SGHNT and YYREEE (reference sequence). The CDR3 is 14 residues long. CDR3 bases: TGTGCCAGCAGCTCTTCGTCCCTAAGGGGTGGCTACACCTTC. It specifies CASSSSSLRGGYTF.

The chain couples TRBV4-3 to TRBJ1-6; 9 bases match TRBD1. Per germline, CDR1 LGHNA and CDR2 YSLEER. The CDR3 spans 14 residues. With 3 bases clipped from V and 13 bases from J, the junction kept 7 bases outside the gene matches. For the CDR3, the DNA is TGCGCCAGCAGCCAGGGACAGGGAAAGAATCCCCTCCACTTT. Translation gives CASSQGQGKNPLHF.

The rearrangement joins TRBV5-8 to TRBJ2-2; TRBD1 agrees at 11 bases. The CDR3 contains 17 residues. The V gene's germline CDR1 is SGHTS and CDR2 YDEGEE. V lost 0 bases, J lost 5 bases, and 6 bases stayed unmatched. CDR3 loop: CASSLEMGTGGTGELFF. The DNA for the CDR3 is TGTGCCAGCAGCTTGGAGATGGGGACAGGGGGGACCGGGGAGCTGTTTTTT.

V usage is TRBV6-4 and J usage is TRBJ1-2; D ambiguous. Deletions cut 4 bases from V and 4 bases from J, with 13 bases between. The CDR3 length is 14 residues. CDR1 is MRHNA, CDR2 SNTAGT, per germline. CDR3 sequence: CASSVEGSGYGYTF. DNA of the CDR3: TGTGCCAGCAGTGTGGAGGGTTCGGGCTATGGCTACACCTTC.

This clone was seen at least ten times. The V and J genes are TRBV19 and TRBJ1-4; TRBD1 aligns across 10 bases. CDR3 length equals 17 residues. V gave up 5 bases and J gave up 6 bases; unmatched junction bases: 12. Germline lookup yields CDR1 LNHDA and CDR2 SQIVND (reference sequence). CDR3 sequence: CASSPEGRDRGDEKLFF. As DNA, the CDR3 is TGTGCCAGTAGTCCCGAAGGGCGGGACAGGGGTGATGAAAAACTGTTTTTT.

This clone occurred a few times. This sequence joins TRBV12-3 or TRBV12-4 and TRBJ2-7, with D hard to call. V lost 5 bases to trimming and J lost 7 bases, with 15 bases between them. The CDR3 extends over 13 amino acids. This CDR3 is CASSPHTPGEQYF. The CDR3 DNA sequence: TGTGCCAGCAGTCCCCACACCCCTGGTGAGCAGTACTTC.

This clone was counted a single time. The V and J genes are TRBV7-9 and TRBJ1-5, with 7 bases aligning to TRBD1. The germline CDR1 and CDR2 sequences are SEHNR and FQNEAQ (reference sequence). The CDR3 loop spans 17 amino acids. The V gene end was trimmed by 5 bases and the J gene end by 3 bases; junction bases not matched to a gene: 13. The CDR3 sequence is CASSLNGTGAANQPQHF. In DNA, the CDR3 is TGTGCCAGCAGCCTAAACGGAACAGGGGCTGCCAATCAGCCCCAGCATTTT. Using reference TRBV7-9 and TRBJ1-5 for the parts outside the CDR3, the full variable domain is DTGVSQNPRHKITKRGQNVTFRCDPISEHNRLYWYRQTLGQGPEFLTYFQNEAQLEKSRLLSDRFSAERPKGSFSTLEIQRTEQGDSAMYLCASSLNGTGAANQPQHFGDGTRLSIL.

This clone was counted between two and nine times. The rearrangement links TRBV7-9 to TRBJ1-5; D possibly corresponds to TRBD1 (6 bases). V was clipped by 1 base and J by 6 bases, with 13 bases between them. Germline CDR1 reads SEHNR; CDR2 reads FQNEAQ (reference sequence). CDR3 size: 15 residues. The CDR3 spells CASSLGGGDGQPQHF. CDR3 sequence (DNA): TGTGCCAGCAGCTTAGGCGGGGGCGACGGTCAGCCCCAGCATTTT.

The rearrangement uses TRBV7-2 and TRBJ2-7; a weak D match, TRBD2 (6 bases). The germline gives CDR1 SGHTA, CDR2 FQGNSA. The CDR3 spans 13 residues. V was cut by 6 bases and J by 0 bases, with 9 bases left in between. The CDR3: CASRQTSSYEQYF. For the CDR3, the DNA is TGTGCCAGCAGGCAGACTAGCTCCTACGAGCAGTACTTC.

The chain carries TRBV5-1 and TRBJ2-5, with 12 positions matching TRBD2. The germline CDR1 and CDR2 sequences are SGHRS and YFSETQ. The CDR3 spans 15 residues. The V segment lost 3 bases and the J segment 5 bases; nucleotides outside the gene matches: 5. For the CDR3, the DNA is TGCGCCAGCAGCTCGACCGGGACTAGCGGGGAGACCCAGTACTTC. Translated, it gives CASSSTGTSGETQYF.

The chain links TRBV19 to TRBJ1-4; D is possibly TRBD1 (6 bases). The germline CDR1 and CDR2 sequences are LNHDA and SQIVND (reference sequence). The CDR3 consists of 15 residues. Trimming took off 5 bases at V and 0 bases at J, with 10 bases between the two ends. CDR3 DNA: TGTGCCAGTAGTCCAAACAGGGCAACTAATGAAAAACTGTTTTTT. Translating it yields CASSPNRATNEKLFF.

The CDR3 region has the DNA TGTGCCAGCAGCTTGTCGACAGGGGGCCTCCTGCGGGCTTTCTTT. Translated: CASSLSTGGLLRAFF. The chain is built from TRBV5-6 and TRBJ1-1; 10 bases match TRBD1. The CDR3 is made up of 15 amino acids. Per germline, CDR1 SGHDT and CDR2 YYEEEE. The trim removed 1 base at V and 11 bases at J, leaving 11 bases unmatched.

The table lists this clone with a few counts. This chain connects TRBV5-6 to TRBJ2-7, with D tentatively TRBD2 (7 bases). Germline loops: CDR1 SGHDT, CDR2 YYEEEE. Trimming shortened V by 3 bases and J by 0 bases, and 10 bases separated the two germline ends. The CDR3 covers 14 residues. The CDR3: CASSSRGASYEQYF. DNA of the CDR3: TGTGCCAGCAGCTCCCGGGGGGCCTCCTACGAGCAGTACTTC.